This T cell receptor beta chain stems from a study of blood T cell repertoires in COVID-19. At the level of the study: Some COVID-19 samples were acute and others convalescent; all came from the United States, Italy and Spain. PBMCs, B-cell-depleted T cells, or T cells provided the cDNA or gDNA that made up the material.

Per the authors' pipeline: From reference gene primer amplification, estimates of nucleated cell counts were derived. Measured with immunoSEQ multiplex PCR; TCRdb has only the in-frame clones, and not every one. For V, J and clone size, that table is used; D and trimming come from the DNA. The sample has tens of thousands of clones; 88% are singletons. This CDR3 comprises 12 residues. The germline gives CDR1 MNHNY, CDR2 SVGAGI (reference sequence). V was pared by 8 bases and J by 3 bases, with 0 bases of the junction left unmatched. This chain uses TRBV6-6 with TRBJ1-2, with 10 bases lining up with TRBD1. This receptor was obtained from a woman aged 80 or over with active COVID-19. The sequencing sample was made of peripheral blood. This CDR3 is CASGTGDYGYTF. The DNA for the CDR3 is TGTGCCAGCGGGACAGGGGACTATGGCTACACCTTC.